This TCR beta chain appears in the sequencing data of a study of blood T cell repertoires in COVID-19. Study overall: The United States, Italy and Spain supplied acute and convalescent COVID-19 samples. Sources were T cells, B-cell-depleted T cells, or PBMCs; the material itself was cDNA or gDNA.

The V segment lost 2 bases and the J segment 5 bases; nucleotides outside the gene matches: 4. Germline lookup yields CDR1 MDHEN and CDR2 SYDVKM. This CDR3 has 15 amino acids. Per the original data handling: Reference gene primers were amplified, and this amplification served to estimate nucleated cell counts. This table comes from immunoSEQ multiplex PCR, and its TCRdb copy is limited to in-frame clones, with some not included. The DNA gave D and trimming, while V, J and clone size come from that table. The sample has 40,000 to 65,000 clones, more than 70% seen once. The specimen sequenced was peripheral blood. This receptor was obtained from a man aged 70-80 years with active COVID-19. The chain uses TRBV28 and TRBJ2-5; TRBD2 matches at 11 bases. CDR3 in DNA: TGTGCCAGCAGTTTAACAGCTAGCGGGGGGGAGACCCAGTACTTC. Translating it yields CASSLTASGGETQYF.